What follows is one TCR beta chain and its context. The data were taken from a study of blood T cells in healthy people across ages. PCR was performed a second time for roughly 7 to 12 cycles using a sample-barcoded 5' primer and a J-beta primer mix. TCRdb recomputed calls from the 5' RACE reads with MiXCR, one row per CDR3 protein. The sample holds 1 million or so distinct CDR3 sequences, about 25% seen once. Trimming cost V 1 base and J 7 bases, with 20 bases left between them. Germline CDR1 SGHVS, CDR2 FQNEAQ. This CDR3 has 17 amino acids. These same records also appear under a second study, on T cells of mothers and their children.

The receptor was derived from a girl between 2 and 10 years old in good health. The chain is built from TRBV7-8 and TRBJ2-1; tentative D call: TRBD2 (5 bases). Source material: blood. DNA of the CDR3: TGTGCCAGCAGCTTAGTTCTTCTGGTGCCACGGGATAATGAGCAGTTCTTC. It specifies CASSLVLLVPRDNEQFF.